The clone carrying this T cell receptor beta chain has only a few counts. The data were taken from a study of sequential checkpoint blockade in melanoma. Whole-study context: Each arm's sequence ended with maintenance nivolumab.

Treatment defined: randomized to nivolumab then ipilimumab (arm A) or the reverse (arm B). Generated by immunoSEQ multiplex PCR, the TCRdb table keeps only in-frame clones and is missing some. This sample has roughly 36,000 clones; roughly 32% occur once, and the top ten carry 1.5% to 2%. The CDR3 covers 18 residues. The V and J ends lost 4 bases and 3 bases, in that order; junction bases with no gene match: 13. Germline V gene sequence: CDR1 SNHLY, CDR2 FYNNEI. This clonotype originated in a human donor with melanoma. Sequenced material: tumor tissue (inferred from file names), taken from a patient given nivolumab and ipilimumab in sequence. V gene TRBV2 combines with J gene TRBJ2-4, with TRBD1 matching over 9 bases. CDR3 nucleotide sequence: TGTGCCAGCAGTGGAGGGGGACAGGGAAGGGGAGTCAAAAACATTCAGTACTTC. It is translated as CASSGGGQGRGVKNIQYF.